This is a list of T cell receptor beta chains from one sample in a study of beta chain features in type 1 diabetes. The table came from immunoSEQ multiplex PCR; TCRdb's copy has only in-frame clones and leaves some out. Here the sample spans roughly 400,000 clones, approximately 14% being singletons. The source material was naive CD4+ T cells from blood. The receptors here all came from a man aged 25-45 years in good health. CDR3s leave out the opening cysteine and the closing phenylalanine or tryptophan. Each record gives: CDR3 protein, J gene, V gene.

CDR3: ASSQAHQSTDTQY
J: TRBJ2-3
V: TRBV4-2

CDR3: ASRSTTLVGDTQY
J: TRBJ2-3
V: TRBV5-4

CDR3: ASSFYEQY
J: TRBJ2-7
V: TRBV5-1

CDR3: ASSPVRDLAKNIQY
J: TRBJ2-4
V: TRBV7-9

CDR3: ASSQGTGAYGYT
J: TRBJ1-2
V: TRBV14

CDR3: SAQGLNNEQF
J: TRBJ2-1
V: TRBV29-1

CDR3: ATSTVPTGGQEKLF
J: TRBJ1-4
V: TRBV15

CDR3: ASASGRDTQY
J: TRBJ2-3
V: TRBV6-5

CDR3: ASGNEQY
J: TRBJ2-7
V: TRBV6-4

CDR3: ASMSWNYGYT
J: TRBJ1-2
V: TRBV19

CDR3: ASSERNGETQY
J: TRBJ2-5
V: TRBV2

CDR3: ASSSTSSDEQF
J: TRBJ2-1
V: TRBV5-4

CDR3: SVPPHSGSTDTQY
J: TRBJ2-3
V: TRBV29-1

CDR3: ASRAGTLGANVLT
J: TRBJ2-6
V: TRBV7-2

CDR3: ASSAGLASYNEQF
J: TRBJ2-1
V: TRBV9

CDR3: SVDTQY
J: TRBJ2-3
V: TRBV29-1

CDR3: ASSLGANEKLF
J: TRBJ1-4
V: TRBV11-2

CDR3: SAGRSETQY
J: TRBJ2-5
V: TRBV20-1

CDR3: ASSQDRSTGVEKLF
J: TRBJ1-4
V: TRBV4-2

CDR3: ASSLDRGRDGYT
J: TRBJ1-2
V: TRBV28

CDR3: ASSAATGELF
J: TRBJ2-2
V: TRBV9

CDR3: ASSWSNQPQH
J: TRBJ1-5
V: TRBV19

CDR3: SVEDFQYDGYT
J: TRBJ1-2
V: TRBV29-1

CDR3: ASSVIRDYGYT
J: TRBJ1-2
V: TRBV5-4

CDR3: ASSLTSGGDTQY
J: TRBJ2-3
V: TRBV7-9

CDR3: ASSFGKSSYNEQF
J: TRBJ2-1
V: TRBV11-1

CDR3: ASRAGTGNGYT
J: TRBJ1-2
V: TRBV19

CDR3: AWSSKGNTIY
J: TRBJ1-3
V: TRBV30